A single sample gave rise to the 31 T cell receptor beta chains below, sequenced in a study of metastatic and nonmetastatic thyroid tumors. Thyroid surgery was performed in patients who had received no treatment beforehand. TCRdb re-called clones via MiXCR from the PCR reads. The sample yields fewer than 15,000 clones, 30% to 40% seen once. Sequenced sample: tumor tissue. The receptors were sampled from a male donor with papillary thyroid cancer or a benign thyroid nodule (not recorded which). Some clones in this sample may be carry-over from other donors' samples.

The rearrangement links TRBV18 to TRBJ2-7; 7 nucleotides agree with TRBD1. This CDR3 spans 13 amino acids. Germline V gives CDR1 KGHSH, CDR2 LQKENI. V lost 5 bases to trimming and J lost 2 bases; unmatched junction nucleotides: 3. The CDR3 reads CASSSGQTYEQYF. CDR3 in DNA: TGTGCCAGCTCATCGGGACAGACCTACGAGCAGTACTTC.

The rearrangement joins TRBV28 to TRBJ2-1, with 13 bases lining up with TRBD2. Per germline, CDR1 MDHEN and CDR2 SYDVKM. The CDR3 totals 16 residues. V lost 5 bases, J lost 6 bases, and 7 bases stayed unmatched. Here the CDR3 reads CASSLGGLAGSNEQFF. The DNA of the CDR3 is TGTGCCAGCAGTCTAGGGGGACTAGCGGGATCCAATGAGCAGTTCTTC.

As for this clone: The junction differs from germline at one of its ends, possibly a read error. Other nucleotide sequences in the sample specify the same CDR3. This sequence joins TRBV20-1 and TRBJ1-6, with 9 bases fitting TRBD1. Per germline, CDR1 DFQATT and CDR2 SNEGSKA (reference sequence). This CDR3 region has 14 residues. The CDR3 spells CSARKRDRVSPLHF. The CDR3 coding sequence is TGCAGCGCTAGAAAGCGGGACAGGGTTTCACCCCTCCACTTT.

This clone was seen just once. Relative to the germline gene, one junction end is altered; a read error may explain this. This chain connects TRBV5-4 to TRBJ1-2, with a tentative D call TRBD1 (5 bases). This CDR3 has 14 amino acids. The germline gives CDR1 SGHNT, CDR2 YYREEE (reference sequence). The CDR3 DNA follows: TGTGCCTCCAGCCTCGGGGCCGTGAAGTATGGATACACCTTC. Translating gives CASSLGAVKYGYTF.

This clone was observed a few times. The CDR3 region has the DNA TGTGCCAGCAGTCGTTACGAGGGCGCATTACAGGATGAGCAGTTCTTC. This encodes CASSRYEGALQDEQFF. The chain employs TRBV6-1 and TRBJ2-1, with D possibly called TRBD1 or TRBD2 (5 bases each). Germline CDR1 MNHNS, CDR2 SASEGT. The ends were cut back, 5 bases at V and 8 bases at J, with 22 bases in the middle. The CDR3 runs to 16 residues.

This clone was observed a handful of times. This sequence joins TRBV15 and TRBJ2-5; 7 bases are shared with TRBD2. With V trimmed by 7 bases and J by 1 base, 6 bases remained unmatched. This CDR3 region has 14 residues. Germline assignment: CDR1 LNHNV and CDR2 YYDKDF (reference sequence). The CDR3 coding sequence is TGTGCCACCAAGGGAGCGGGATTCCAAGAGACCCAGTACTTC. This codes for CATKGAGFQETQYF.

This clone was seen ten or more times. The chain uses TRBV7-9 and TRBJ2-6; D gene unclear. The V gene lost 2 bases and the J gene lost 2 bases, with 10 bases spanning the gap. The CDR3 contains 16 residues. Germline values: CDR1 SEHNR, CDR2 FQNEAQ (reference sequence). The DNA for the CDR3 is TGTGCCAGCAGCTTACATGAAGGGACTGGGGCCAACGTCCTGACTTTC. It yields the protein CASSLHEGTGANVLTF.

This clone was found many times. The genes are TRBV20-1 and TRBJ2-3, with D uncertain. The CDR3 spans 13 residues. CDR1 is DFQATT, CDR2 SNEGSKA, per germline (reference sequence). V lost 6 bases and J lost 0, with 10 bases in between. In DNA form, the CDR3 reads TGCAGTGCGCGAGACCCGAGCACAGATACGCAGTATTTT. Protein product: CSARDPSTDTQYF.

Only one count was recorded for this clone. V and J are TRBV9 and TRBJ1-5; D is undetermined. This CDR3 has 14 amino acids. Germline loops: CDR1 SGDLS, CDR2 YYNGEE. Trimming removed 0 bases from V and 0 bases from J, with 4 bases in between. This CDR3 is CASSVGVSNQPQHF. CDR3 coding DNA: TGTGCCAGCAGCGTAGGGGTTAGCAATCAGCCCCAGCATTTT.

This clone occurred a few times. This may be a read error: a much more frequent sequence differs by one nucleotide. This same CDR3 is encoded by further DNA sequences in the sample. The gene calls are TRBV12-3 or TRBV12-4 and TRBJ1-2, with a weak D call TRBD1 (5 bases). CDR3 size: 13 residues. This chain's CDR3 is CASSSRENYGYTF. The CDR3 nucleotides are TGTGCCAGCAGTTCCAGGGAAAACTATGGCTACACATTC.

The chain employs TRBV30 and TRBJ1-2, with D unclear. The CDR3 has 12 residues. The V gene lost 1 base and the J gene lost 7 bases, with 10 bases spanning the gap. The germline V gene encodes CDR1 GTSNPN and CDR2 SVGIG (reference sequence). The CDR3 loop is CAWSEVGAGYTF. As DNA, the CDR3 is TGTGCCTGGAGTGAGGTAGGAGCTGGCTACACCTTC. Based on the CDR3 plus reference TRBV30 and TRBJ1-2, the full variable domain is SQTIHQWPATLVQPVGSPLSLECTVEGTSNPNLYWYRQAAGRGLQLLFYSVGIGQISSEVPQNLSASRPQDRQFILSSKKLLLSDSGFYLCAWSEVGAGYTFGSGTRLTVV.

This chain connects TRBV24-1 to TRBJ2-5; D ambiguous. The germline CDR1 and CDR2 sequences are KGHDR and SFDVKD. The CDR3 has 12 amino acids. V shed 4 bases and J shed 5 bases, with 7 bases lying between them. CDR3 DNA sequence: TGTGCCACCAGTGAATCTGGGGAGACCCAGTACTTC. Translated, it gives CATSESGETQYF.

The CDR3 loop reads CASSPPEGGELFF. CDR3 nucleotides: TGTGCCAGCTCACCACCGGAGGGCGGGGAGCTGTTTTTT. The chain couples TRBV18 to TRBJ2-2; tentatively, D is TRBD2 (6 bases). V was cut by 0 bases and J by 7 bases, with 6 bases left in between. This CDR3 comprises 13 residues. Germline CDR1 KGHSH, CDR2 LQKENI.

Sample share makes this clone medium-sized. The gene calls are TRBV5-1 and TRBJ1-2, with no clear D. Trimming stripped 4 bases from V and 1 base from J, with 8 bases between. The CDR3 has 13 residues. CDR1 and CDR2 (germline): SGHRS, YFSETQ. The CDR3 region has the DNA TGCGCCAGCAGCCATGACAATAACTATGGCTACACCTTC. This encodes CASSHDNNYGYTF.

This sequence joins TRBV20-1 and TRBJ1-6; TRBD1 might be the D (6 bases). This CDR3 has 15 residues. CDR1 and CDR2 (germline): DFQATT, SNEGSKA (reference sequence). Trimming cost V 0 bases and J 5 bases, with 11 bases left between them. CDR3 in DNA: TGCAGTGCTAGAGATCTGGACAGCGATAATTCACCCCTCCACTTT. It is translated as CSARDLDSDNSPLHF.

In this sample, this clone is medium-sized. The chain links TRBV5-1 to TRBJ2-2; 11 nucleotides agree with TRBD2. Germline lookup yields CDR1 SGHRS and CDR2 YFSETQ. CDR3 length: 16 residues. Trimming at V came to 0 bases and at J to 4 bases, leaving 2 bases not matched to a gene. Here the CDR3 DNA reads TGCGCCAGCAGCTTGGCTCTAGCGGGGGGCACCGGGGAGCTGTTTTTT. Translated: CASSLALAGGTGELFF.

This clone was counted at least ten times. In DNA, the CDR3 is TGTGCCAGCAGCTTGACGAGGGTTGTGAACACTGAAGCTTTCTTT. Translated: CASSLTRVVNTEAFF. The chain links TRBV5-4 to TRBJ1-1; D not resolved. The germline gives CDR1 SGHNT, CDR2 YYREEE (reference sequence). This CDR3 comprises 15 residues. V was pared by 1 base and J by 0 bases, with 10 bases between.

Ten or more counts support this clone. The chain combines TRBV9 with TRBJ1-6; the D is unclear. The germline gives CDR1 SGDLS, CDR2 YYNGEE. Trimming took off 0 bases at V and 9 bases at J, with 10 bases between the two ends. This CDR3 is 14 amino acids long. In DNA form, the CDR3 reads TGTGCCAGCAGCGTAGCTGAGGTGGGTTCACCCCTCCACTTT. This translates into CASSVAEVGSPLHF.

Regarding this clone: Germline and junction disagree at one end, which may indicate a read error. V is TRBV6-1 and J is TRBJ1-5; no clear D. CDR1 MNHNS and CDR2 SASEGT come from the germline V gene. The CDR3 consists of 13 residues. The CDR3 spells CACRRVLNQPQHF. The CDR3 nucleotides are TGTGCCTGCAGACGGGTCCTTAATCAGCCCCAGCATTTT.

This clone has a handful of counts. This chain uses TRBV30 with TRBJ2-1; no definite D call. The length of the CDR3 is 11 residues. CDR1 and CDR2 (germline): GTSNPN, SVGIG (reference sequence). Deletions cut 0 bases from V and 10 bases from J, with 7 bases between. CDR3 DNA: TGTGCCTGGAGTGTACACGGGGAGCAGTTCTTC. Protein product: CAWSVHGEQFF. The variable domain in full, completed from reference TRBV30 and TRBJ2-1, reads SQTIHQWPATLVQPVGSPLSLECTVEGTSNPNLYWYRQAAGRGLQLLFYSVGIGQISSEVPQNLSASRPQDRQFILSSKKLLLSDSGFYLCAWSVHGEQFFGPGTRLTVL.

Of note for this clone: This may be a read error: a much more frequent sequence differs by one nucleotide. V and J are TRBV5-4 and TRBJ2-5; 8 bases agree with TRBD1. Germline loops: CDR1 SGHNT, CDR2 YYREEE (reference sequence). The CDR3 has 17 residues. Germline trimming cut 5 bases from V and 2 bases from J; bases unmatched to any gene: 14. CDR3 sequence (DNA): TGTGCCAGCAGATCCAAGGGACAGGAGGGAGGACAAGAGACCCAGTACTTC. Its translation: CASRSKGQEGGQETQYF.

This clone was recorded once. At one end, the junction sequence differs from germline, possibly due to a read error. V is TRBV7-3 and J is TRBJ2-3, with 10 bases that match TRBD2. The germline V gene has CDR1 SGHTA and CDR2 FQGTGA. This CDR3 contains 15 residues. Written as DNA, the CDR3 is TGTGCCAGCAGTCTATATAGCGGGAGGAGAGATCCGCAGTATTTT. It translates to CASSLYSGRRDPQYF.

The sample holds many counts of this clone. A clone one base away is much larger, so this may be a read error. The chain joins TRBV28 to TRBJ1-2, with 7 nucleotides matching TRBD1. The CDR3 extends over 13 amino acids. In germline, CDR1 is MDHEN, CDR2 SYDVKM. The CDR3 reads CTSKRQGVYGYTF. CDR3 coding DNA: TGTACCAGCAAGAGACAGGGCGTCTATGGCTACACCTTC.

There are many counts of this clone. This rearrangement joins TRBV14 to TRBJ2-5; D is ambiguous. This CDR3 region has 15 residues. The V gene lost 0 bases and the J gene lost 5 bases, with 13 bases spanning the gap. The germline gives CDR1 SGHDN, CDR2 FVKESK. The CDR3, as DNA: TGTGCCAGCAGCCAAGATCGTTGGGGTGCGGAGACCCAGTACTTC. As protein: CASSQDRWGAETQYF.

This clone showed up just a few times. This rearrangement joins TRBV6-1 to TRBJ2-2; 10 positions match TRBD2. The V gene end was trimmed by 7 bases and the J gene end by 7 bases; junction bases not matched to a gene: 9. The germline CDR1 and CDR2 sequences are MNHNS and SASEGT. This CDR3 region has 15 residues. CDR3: CASTRLAGVDGELFF. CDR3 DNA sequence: TGTGCCAGCACGCGGCTAGCGGGAGTCGACGGGGAGCTGTTTTTT.

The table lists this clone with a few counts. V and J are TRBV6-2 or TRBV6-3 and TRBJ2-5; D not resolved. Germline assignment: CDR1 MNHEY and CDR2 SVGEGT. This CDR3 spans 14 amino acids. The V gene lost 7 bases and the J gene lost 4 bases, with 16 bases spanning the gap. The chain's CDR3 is CASTRLILGETQYF. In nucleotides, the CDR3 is TGTGCCAGCACGCGCCTAATTCTAGGAGAGACCCAGTACTTC.

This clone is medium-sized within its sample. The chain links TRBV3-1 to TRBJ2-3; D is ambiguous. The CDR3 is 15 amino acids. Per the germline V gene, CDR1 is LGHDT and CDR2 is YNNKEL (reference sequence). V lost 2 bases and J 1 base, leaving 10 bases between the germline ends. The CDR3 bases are TGTGCCAGCAGCCAAAGTCACCCCGGCACAGATACGCAGTATTTT. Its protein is CASSQSHPGTDTQYF.

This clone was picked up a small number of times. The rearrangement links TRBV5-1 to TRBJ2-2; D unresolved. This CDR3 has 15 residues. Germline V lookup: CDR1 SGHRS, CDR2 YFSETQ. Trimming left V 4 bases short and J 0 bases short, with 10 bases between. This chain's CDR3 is CASSGDPTNTGELFF. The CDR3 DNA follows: TGCGCCAGCAGCGGCGACCCGACGAACACCGGGGAGCTGTTTTTT.

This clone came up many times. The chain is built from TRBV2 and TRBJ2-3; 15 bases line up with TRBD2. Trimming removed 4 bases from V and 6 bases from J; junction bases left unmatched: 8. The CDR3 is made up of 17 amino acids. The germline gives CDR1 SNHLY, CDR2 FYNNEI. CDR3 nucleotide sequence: TGTGCCAGCAGTGGAAGGACTAGCGGGAGGGCCTTGGATACGCAGTATTTT. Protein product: CASSGRTSGRALDTQYF.

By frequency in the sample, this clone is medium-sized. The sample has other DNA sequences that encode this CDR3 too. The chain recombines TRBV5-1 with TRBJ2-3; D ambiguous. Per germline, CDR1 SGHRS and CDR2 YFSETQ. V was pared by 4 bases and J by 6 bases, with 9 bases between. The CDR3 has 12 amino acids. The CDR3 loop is CASSPTRDTQYF. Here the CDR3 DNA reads TGCGCCAGCAGCCCGACCCGGGATACGCAGTATTTT.

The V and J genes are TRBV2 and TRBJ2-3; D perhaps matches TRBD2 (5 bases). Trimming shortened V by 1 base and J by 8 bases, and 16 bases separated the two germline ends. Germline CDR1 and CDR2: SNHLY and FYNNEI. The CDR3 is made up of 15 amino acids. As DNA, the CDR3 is TGTGCCAGCAGTGAAGGGTTTTTCGGCGGGCCTACGCAGTATTTT. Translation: CASSEGFFGGPTQYF.